These T cell receptor beta chains were read from a single sample in a study of T cell repertoires in cytomegalovirus infection. Each CDR3 protein gets one entry after TCRdb re-called the reads with MiXCR. There are some 800,000 distinct CDR3 sequences in the sample; less than 35% occur only once, and roughly 12% lies in the top ten. Which antigens these TCRs recognize remains unknown. The specimen was cultured CD8+ T cells from PBMCs, collected from culture after CMV antigen stimulation. All receptors come from a human donor in good health (CMV status not recorded). Some clones in this sample may be carry-over from other donors' samples. Both conserved end residues are part of each CDR3. A D gene is named only where the DNA matches it firmly. Clone size is given for some rows only: seen once, a few or many times, or a class if the clone is expanded.

>TRBV10-3|14|NA|NA|TRBJ2-5
CAISEGRWGETQYF
TGTGCCATCAGTGAGGGCCGGTGGGGAGAGACCCAGTACTTC
>TRBV25-1|18|NA|NA|TRBJ1-5
CASSGDSRVGYSNQPQHF
TGTGCCAGCAGCGGCGACTCGAGGGTCGGATATAGCAATCAGCCCCAGCATTTT
>TRBV4-1|18|TRBD2|many|TRBJ2-1
CASSQVVSGGTPYNEQFF
TGCGCCAGCAGCCAAGTGGTTAGCGGGGGGACTCCCTACAATGAGCAGTTCTTC
>TRBV7-6|16|TRBD1|many|TRBJ1-5
CASSSGTGIYNQPQHF
TGTGCCAGCAGCTCGGGGACAGGGATCTACAATCAGCCCCAGCATTTT
>TRBV28|16|NA|NA|TRBJ1-1
CASTLLGQVMNTEAFF
TGTGCCAGCACCCTCTTGGGGCAGGTCATGAACACTGAAGCTTTCTTT
>TRBV12-3/TRBV12-4|15|TRBD1|few|TRBJ2-7
CASTAPGQGVDEQYF
TGTGCCAGCACCGCGCCGGGACAGGGGGTCGACGAGCAGTACTTC
>TRBV19|14|NA|NA|TRBJ2-1
CASSPVRAIHEQFF
TGTGCCAGTAGTCCCGTGAGAGCCATTCATGAGCAGTTCTTC
>TRBV11-3|15|NA|NA|TRBJ1-3
CASSSWGDSGNTIYF
TGTGCCAGCAGCTCCTGGGGAGACTCTGGAAACACCATATATTTT
>TRBV27|17|TRBD1|NA|TRBJ2-3
CASSPTQGTESTDTQYF
TGTGCCAGCAGCCCTACCCAAGGGACAGAGAGCACAGATACGCAGTATTTT
>TRBV7-9|12|NA|many|TRBJ2-1
CASSPSRNEQFF
TGTGCCAGCAGCCCTAGCCGCAATGAGCAGTTCTTC
>TRBV7-6|13|TRBD1|NA|TRBJ2-7
CASSPRTGFEQYF
TGTGCCAGCAGCCCCCGGACAGGTTTCGAGCAGTACTTC
>TRBV5-1|18|TRBD1|NA|TRBJ1-1
CASSLVGTGVLGNTEAFF
TGCGCCAGCAGCTTGGTGGGGACAGGGGTATTGGGAAACACTGAAGCTTTCTTT
>TRBV29-1|12|TRBD1|NA|TRBJ1-2
CSVQDREDGYTF
TGCAGCGTTCAGGACAGGGAAGATGGCTACACCTTC
>TRBV4-1|17|TRBD1|NA|TRBJ2-5
CASSPFSRDSHRETQYF
TGCGCCAGCAGTCCCTTCTCCCGGGACAGTCACCGGGAGACCCAGTACTTC
>TRBV20-1|12|TRBD1|few|TRBJ1-2
CSARGGQDGYTF
TGCAGTGCTAGAGGCGGACAGGATGGCTACACCTTC
>TRBV2|13|NA|once|TRBJ2-1
CVSTTAVSNEQFF
TGTGTCAGCACGACAGCAGTCTCCAATGAGCAGTTCTTC
>TRBV7-6|13|NA|many|TRBJ2-7
CASSLEDRYEQYF
TGTGCCAGCAGCTTAGAAGACAGATACGAGCAGTACTTC
>TRBV6-5|14|TRBD1|NA|TRBJ2-5
CASTSGTGPETQYF
TGTGCCAGCACGTCCGGGACAGGGCCAGAGACCCAGTACTTC
>TRBV27|16|NA|NA|TRBJ1-2
CASSLSPWGGNYGYTF
TGTGCCAGCAGTTTATCCCCCTGGGGCGGAAACTATGGCTACACCTTC
>TRBV7-2|12|NA|many|TRBJ1-2
CASSLHKNGYTF
TGTGCCAGCAGCTTACATAAGAATGGCTACACCTTC
>TRBV6-2/TRBV6-3|15|TRBD1|NA|TRBJ1-6
CASNPQGPPNSPLHF
TGTGCCAGCAATCCACAGGGGCCGCCCAATTCACCCCTCCACTTT
>TRBV4-3|15|NA|NA|TRBJ2-3
CASSQGRGGLDTQYF
TGCGCCAGCAGCCAAGGACGGGGCGGCCTAGATACGCAGTATTTT
>TRBV6-1|15|NA|NA|TRBJ2-7
CASSFPTGDTYEQYF
TGTGCCAGCAGCTTCCCGACAGGCGATACCTACGAGCAGTACTTC
>TRBV19|14|TRBD2|NA|TRBJ2-1
CASSIGLAGDEQFF
TGTGCCAGTAGTATTGGGCTAGCGGGGGATGAGCAGTTCTTC
>TRBV19|13|NA|few|TRBJ2-7
CASSMAGDDEQYF
TGTGCCAGTAGTATGGCAGGGGACGACGAGCAGTACTTC
>TRBV2|14|NA|NA|TRBJ1-2
CASSGGAGRHGYTF
TGTGCCAGCAGTGGGGGGGCAGGGCGGCATGGCTACACCTTC
>TRBV7-9|17|NA|few|TRBJ1-3
CASSIPALEYSGNTIYF
TGTGCCAGCAGCATACCCGCCCTGGAATACTCTGGAAACACCATATATTTT
>TRBV10-1|18|NA|NA|TRBJ1-2
CASSESFPGADSYYGYTF
TGCGCCAGCAGTGAGTCGTTCCCGGGGGCCGATTCCTACTATGGCTACACCTTC
>TRBV12-5|15|NA|NA|TRBJ2-5
CASGLVYGYQETQYF
TGTGCTAGTGGTTTGGTATACGGGTACCAAGAGACCCAGTACTTC
>TRBV5-8|15|NA|NA|TRBJ1-5
CASSLRDAPNQPQHF
TGTGCCAGCAGCTTAAGGGACGCCCCCAATCAGCCCCAGCATTTT
>TRBV27|15|TRBD1|once|TRBJ1-1
CASSYRGRPGTEAFF
TGTGCCAGCAGTTACAGGGGCCGCCCGGGCACTGAAGCTTTCTTT
>TRBV6-5|16|TRBD1|few|TRBJ1-1
CASSYRGQMMNTEAFF
TGTGCCAGCAGTTACCGGGGACAGATGATGAACACTGAAGCTTTCTTT
>TRBV7-6|15|NA|many|TRBJ2-7
CASSLEAGGRYEQYF
TGTGCCAGCAGCTTAGAGGCCGGGGGACGGTACGAGCAGTACTTC
>TRBV9|12|NA|few|TRBJ2-1
CASSGGGTGWFF
TGTGCCAGCAGCGGAGGCGGGACCGGTTGGTTCTTC
>TRBV28|16|NA|NA|TRBJ2-1
CASSWNSGKMANEQFF
TGTGCCAGCAGTTGGAACAGCGGAAAGATGGCCAATGAGCAGTTCTTC
>TRBV6-5|13|NA|NA|TRBJ2-3
CASSYSSYSTQYF
TGTGCCAGCAGTTACTCGAGTTATTCTACGCAGTATTTT
>TRBV2|17|NA|NA|TRBJ2-1
CASWGGLLTNTYNEQFF
TGTGCCAGCTGGGGCGGGTTACTCACAAACACCTACAATGAGCAGTTCTTC
>TRBV12-3/TRBV12-4|17|NA|few|TRBJ1-2
CASSLGQRPSRGYGYTF
TGTGCCAGCAGTTTAGGGCAGAGACCCTCCCGAGGCTATGGCTACACCTTC
>TRBV12-3/TRBV12-4|15|TRBD1|NA|TRBJ1-2
CASSATGRFNYGYTF
TGTGCCAGCAGTGCGACAGGGAGGTTTAACTATGGCTACACCTTC
>TRBV27|14|TRBD1|few|TRBJ2-5
CASSPGTGGRTQYF
TGTGCCAGCAGCCCCGGGACAGGCGGCCGGACCCAGTACTTC
>TRBV5-1|14|TRBD1|NA|TRBJ1-5
CASSSGGNGQPQHF
TGCGCCAGCAGCTCAGGGGGTAATGGTCAGCCCCAGCATTTT
>TRBV7-2|13|NA|many|TRBJ2-1
CASSRSSYNEQFF
TGTGCCAGCAGTCGGAGCTCCTACAATGAGCAGTTCTTC
>TRBV7-6|14|NA|many|TRBJ2-4
CASSSKGGADIQYF
TGTGCCAGCAGCTCCAAGGGGGGGGCGGACATTCAGTACTTC
>TRBV27|16|TRBD2|NA|TRBJ2-3
CASSLRGLAGADTQYF
TGTGCCAGCAGTTTAAGAGGACTAGCGGGAGCAGATACGCAGTATTTT
>TRBV28|15|NA|NA|TRBJ1-5
CASSFAGQSHQPQHF
TGTGCCAGCAGTTTTGCGGGACAAAGCCATCAGCCCCAGCATTTT
>TRBV3-1|14|NA|NA|TRBJ1-1
CASSQDGWEPQAFF
TGTGCCAGCAGCCAAGATGGGTGGGAACCACAAGCTTTCTTT
>TRBV14|16|NA|NA|TRBJ2-2
CASSQGGFQRTGELFF
TGTGCCAGCAGCCAAGGAGGGTTTCAGAGGACCGGGGAGCTGTTTTTT
>TRBV6-2/TRBV6-3|16|NA|NA|TRBJ2-2
CASGSWYSHQVGELFF
TGTGCCAGCGGCAGTTGGTACAGCCACCAGGTCGGGGAGCTGTTTTTT
>TRBV7-2|13|NA|many|TRBJ1-1
CASSPNGGTEAFF
TGTGCCAGCAGCCCGAACGGTGGAACTGAAGCTTTCTTT
>TRBV6-5|14|NA|NA|TRBJ1-1
CATFVGGRGTEAFF
TGTGCCACCTTCGTCGGGGGGCGGGGTACTGAAGCTTTCTTT
>TRBV5-4|16|NA|NA|TRBJ1-6
CASSLSAAGSNSPLHF
TGTGCCAGCAGCTTGTCGGCGGCAGGCTCGAATTCACCCCTCCACTTT
>TRBV10-3|15|NA|NA|TRBJ1-3
CAISIRGDNGNTIYF
TGTGCCATCAGTATCCGGGGGGATAACGGAAACACCATATATTTT
>TRBV7-9|15|TRBD1|NA|TRBJ2-3
CASRQTGASTDTQYF
TGTGCCAGCAGACAAACAGGGGCCAGCACAGATACGCAGTATTTT
>TRBV29-1|17|TRBD2|NA|TRBJ2-7
CSVSASLSGGVSYEQYF
TGCAGCGTCTCTGCTTCATTAAGCGGGGGAGTCTCCTACGAGCAGTACTTC
>TRBV7-7|15|NA|few|TRBJ2-1
CAPIHGGHQYNEQFF
TGTGCCCCCATACACGGGGGTCACCAATACAATGAGCAGTTCTTC